The present TCR beta chain was sequenced within a study of blood T cell repertoires in COVID-19 (TCRdb year 2020). About the full investigation: Samples covering the acute and convalescent phases of COVID-19 were provided by collaborators in the United States, Italy and Spain. Deeply sampled blood TCRbeta repertoires from subjects exposed to, actively infected with, or recovered from COVID-19 were included in the dataset. A freely available public database, intended as a resource for researchers studying the immune response to SARS-CoV-2, is where the repertoires were released. Nearly every sample came with metadata listing a de-identified subject ID, COVID-19 status, age in years and sex. Where HLA class I and class II types were available, the types were taken from metadata supplied by the sample provider, not from assay-based typing. The prospective study material was composed of cDNA or gDNA derived from T cells, B-cell-depleted T cells, or PBMCs. The samples were drawn from the first 160 participants of the ongoing ImmuneRACE study and from 1,254 subjects provided by 6 global collaborators. Beyond this particular receptor, the publication reports: How much clinical and demographic metadata was included differed by source and by participant, and the metadata was provided uncurated.

V is clipped by 3 bases and J by 4 bases, and the sequence between their germline boundaries is 13 bases long. Measured from the cysteine to the phenylalanine, the CDR3 is 14 residues long. The CDR3 DNA has 42 bases and is translated from base 1. Sequences SNHLY (CDR1) and FYNNEI (CDR2) are obtained from the germline V gene. A second Seattle source provided samples from volunteer blood donors who had recovered from COVID-19. Collaborating institutions collected whole blood in K2EDTA tubes following their own protocols. For TCRbeta analysis, collaborators shipped samples in one of three forms: frozen whole blood, isolated PBMCs, or DNA extracted from either of those sample types. This clone appeared once. Its specific antigen is unknown. Within one base of it there is no much larger clone, and no base qualities were kept. The immunoSEQ Assay, a bias-controlled multiplex PCR, was used to amplify TCRbeta CDR3 regions from genomic DNA. On the authors' methods: Within the assay, amplification of reference gene primers was used to estimate how many nucleated cells each sample contained. To quantify the absolute abundance of each unique TCRbeta CDR3 rearrangement, sequence reads were collapsed and filtered. For each sample, productive Simpson clonality was calculated by taking the square root of Simpson's diversity index across productive rearrangements. Drawn from immuneACCESS, this table holds only the in-frame rearrangements with V and J called that TCRdb kept. Clones are partly lost; checked studies trace under half to an unresolved V gene and leave the rest unexplained. The V and J calls and the clone size are those of that table, but D and trimming were determined from the DNA. A total of 250,000 or so clones appear in this sample, about 83% of them only once. Of the sample, about 1.5% is held by the ten largest clones.

The sequence is built from TRBV2 and TRBJ2-7; the D region possibly corresponds to TRBD2 (6 bases align). This TCR was sampled from a woman aged 40 to 50 who had recovered from COVID-19. The sample consisted of peripheral blood. The CDR3 corresponds to CASSESAGWYEQYF. The nucleotide sequence reads as follows: TGTGCCAGCAGTGAGTCCGCGGGGTGGTACGAGCAGTACTTC.